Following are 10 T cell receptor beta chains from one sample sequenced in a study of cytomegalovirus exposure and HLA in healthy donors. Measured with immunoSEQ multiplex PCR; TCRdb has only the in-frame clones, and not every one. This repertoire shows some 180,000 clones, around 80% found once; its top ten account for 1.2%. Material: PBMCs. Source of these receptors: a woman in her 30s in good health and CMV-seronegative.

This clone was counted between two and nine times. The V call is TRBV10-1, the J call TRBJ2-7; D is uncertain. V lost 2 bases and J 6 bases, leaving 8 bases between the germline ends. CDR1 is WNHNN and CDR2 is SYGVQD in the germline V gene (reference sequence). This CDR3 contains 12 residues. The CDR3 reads CASSEALGEQYF. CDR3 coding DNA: TGCGCCAGCAGTGAGGCTCTCGGCGAGCAGTACTTC.

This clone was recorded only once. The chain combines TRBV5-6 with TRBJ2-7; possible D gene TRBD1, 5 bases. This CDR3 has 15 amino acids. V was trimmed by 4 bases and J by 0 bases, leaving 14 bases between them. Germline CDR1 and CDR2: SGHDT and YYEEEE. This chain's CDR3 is CASSPWGRDSYEQYF. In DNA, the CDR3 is TGTGCCAGCAGCCCGTGGGGCAGGGACTCCTACGAGCAGTACTTC.

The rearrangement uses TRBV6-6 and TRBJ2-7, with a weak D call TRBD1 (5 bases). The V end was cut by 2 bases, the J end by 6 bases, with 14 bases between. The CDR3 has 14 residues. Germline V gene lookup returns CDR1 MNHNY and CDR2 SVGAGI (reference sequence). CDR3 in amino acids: CASSYVTDLSEQYF. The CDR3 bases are TGTGCCAGCAGTTACGTGACAGACCTTAGCGAGCAGTACTTC.

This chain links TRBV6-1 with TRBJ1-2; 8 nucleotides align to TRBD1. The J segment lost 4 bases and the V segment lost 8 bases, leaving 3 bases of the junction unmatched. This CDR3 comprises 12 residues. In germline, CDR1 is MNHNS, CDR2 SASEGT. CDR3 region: CASDRGGYGYTF. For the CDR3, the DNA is TGTGCCAGCGACAGGGGAGGCTATGGCTACACCTTC.

CDR3 amino acids: CASTPPGNLNTEAFF. As DNA, the CDR3 is TGCGCCAGCACCCCGCCGGGGAACCTGAACACTGAAGCTTTCTTT. The gene calls are TRBV10-1 and TRBJ1-1; no firm D call. In germline, CDR1 is WNHNN, CDR2 SYGVQD (reference sequence). CDR3 length: 15 residues. With 7 bases removed from V and 0 bases from J, the gap between germline ends came to 15 bases.

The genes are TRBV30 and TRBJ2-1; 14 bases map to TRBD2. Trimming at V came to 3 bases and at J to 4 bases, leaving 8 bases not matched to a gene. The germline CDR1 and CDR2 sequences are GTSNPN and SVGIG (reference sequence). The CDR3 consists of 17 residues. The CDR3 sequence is CAWRDTGTSGSYNEQFF. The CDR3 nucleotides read TGTGCCTGGAGGGATACCGGGACTAGCGGGAGTTACAATGAGCAGTTCTTC. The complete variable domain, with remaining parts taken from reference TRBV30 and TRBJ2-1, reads SQTIHQWPATLVQPVGSPLSLECTVEGTSNPNLYWYRQAAGRGLQLLFYSVGIGQISSEVPQNLSASRPQDRQFILSSKKLLLSDSGFYLCAWRDTGTSGSYNEQFFGPGTRLTVL.

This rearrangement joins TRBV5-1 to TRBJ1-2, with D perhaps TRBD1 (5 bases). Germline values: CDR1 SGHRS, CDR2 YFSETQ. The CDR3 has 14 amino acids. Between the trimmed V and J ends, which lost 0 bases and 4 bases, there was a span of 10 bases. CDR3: CASSLDDRSYGYTF. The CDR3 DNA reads TGCGCCAGCAGCTTGGACGACAGATCCTATGGCTACACCTTC. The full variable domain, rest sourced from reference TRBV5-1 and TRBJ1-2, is KAGVTQTPRYLIKTRGQQVTLSCSPISGHRSVSWYQQTPGQGLQFLFEYFSETQRNKGNFPGRFSGRQFSNSRSEMNVSTLELGDSALYLCASSLDDRSYGYTFGSGTRLTVV.

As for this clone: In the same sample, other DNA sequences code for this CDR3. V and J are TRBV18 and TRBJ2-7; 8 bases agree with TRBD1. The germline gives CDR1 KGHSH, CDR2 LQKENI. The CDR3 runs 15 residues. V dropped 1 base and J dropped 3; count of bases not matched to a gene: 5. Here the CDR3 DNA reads TGTGCCAGCTCACCACGTCAGGGGGCGAGCTACGAGCAGTACTTC. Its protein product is CASSPRQGASYEQYF. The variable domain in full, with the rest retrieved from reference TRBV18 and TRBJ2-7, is NAGVMQNPRHLVRRRGQEARLRCSPMKGHSHVYWYRQLPEEGLKFMVYLQKENIIDESGMPKERFSAEFPKEGPSILRIQQVVRGDSAAYFCASSPRQGASYEQYFGPGTRLTVT.

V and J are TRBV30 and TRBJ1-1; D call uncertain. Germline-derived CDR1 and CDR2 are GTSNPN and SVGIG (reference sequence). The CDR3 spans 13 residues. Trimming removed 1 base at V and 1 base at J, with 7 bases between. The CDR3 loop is CAWSGFGNTEAFF. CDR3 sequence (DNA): TGTGCCTGGAGTGGCTTCGGGAACACTGAAGCTTTCTTT. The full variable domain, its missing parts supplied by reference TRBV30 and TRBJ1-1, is SQTIHQWPATLVQPVGSPLSLECTVEGTSNPNLYWYRQAAGRGLQLLFYSVGIGQISSEVPQNLSASRPQDRQFILSSKKLLLSDSGFYLCAWSGFGNTEAFFGQGTRLTVV.

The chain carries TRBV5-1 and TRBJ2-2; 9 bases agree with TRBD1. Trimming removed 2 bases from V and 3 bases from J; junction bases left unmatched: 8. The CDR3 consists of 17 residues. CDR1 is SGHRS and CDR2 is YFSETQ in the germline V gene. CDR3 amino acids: CASSLRAGTGYTGELFF. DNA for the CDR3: TGCGCCAGCAGCTTACGAGCCGGGACAGGGTACACCGGGGAGCTGTTTTTT.